Shown below are 13 T cell receptor beta chains from a single sample sequenced in a study of response to subunit inactivated influenza vaccine. TCRdb re-derived calls from the RT-PCR reads in MiXCR, one entry per CDR3 protein. The sample has 550,000 to 800,000 distinct CDR3 sequences; more than 11% are singletons. This material consisted of PBMCs from blood, taken less than 15 days before vaccination. These TCRs come from a man aged 45-65 years who received an inactivated influenza vaccine.

J is TRBJ2-5 and V is TRBV20-1, with TRBD2 matching 9 bases. The length of the CDR3 is 16 residues. V was pared by 6 bases and J by 7 bases, with 18 bases of the junction left unmatched. Germline CDR1 DFQATT, CDR2 SNEGSKA (reference sequence). Written as DNA, the CDR3 is TGCAGTGCCCCCACGGCCGGGCGGGGGGGCTTTCGGACCCAGTACTTC. Its translation is CSAPTAGRGGFRTQYF.

This clonotype was recorded many times. The junction departs from germline at one end; a sequencing error may be responsible. The chain carries TRBV27 and TRBJ2-7, with D uncertain. The CDR3 totals 15 residues. Germline V gives CDR1 MNHEY, CDR2 SMNVEV (reference sequence). This chain's CDR3 is CASSATGRLLVPVSF. CDR3 nucleotide sequence: TGTGCCAGCAGTGCTACCGGACGCCTCTTAGTACCCGTAAGCTTC.

This clonotype was observed at least ten times. The chain employs TRBV10-3 and TRBJ2-5; D is unclear. Germline values: CDR1 ENHRY, CDR2 SYGVKD. V lost 10 bases and J lost 5, with 17 bases in between. The CDR3 loop spans 13 amino acids. CDR3 in amino acids: CATSPKSMETQYF. The DNA of the CDR3 is TGTGCCACCAGCCCGAAAAGCATGGAGACCCAGTACTTC.

Here the CDR3 reads CASREGVGEQYF. CDR3 sequence (DNA): TGTGCCAGCAGGGAGGGGGTGGGCGAGCAGTACTTC. V is TRBV7-2 and J is TRBJ2-7, with D perhaps matching TRBD1 or TRBD2 (6 bases each). The ends were cut back, 6 bases at V and 6 bases at J, with 12 bases in the middle. Germline CDR1 and CDR2: SGHTA and FQGNSA. CDR3 length: 12 amino acids.

This clonotype was observed a handful of times. A much larger clone sits a single nucleotide away, making a read error possible. The rearrangement links TRBV6-6 to TRBJ2-5; 9 bases fit TRBD1. The germline CDR1 and CDR2 sequences are MNHNY and SVGAGI (reference sequence). The CDR3 runs to 13 residues. The J segment lost 3 bases and the V segment lost 8 bases, leaving 4 bases of the junction unmatched. The CDR3 sequence: CASCRDREETQYF. For the CDR3, the DNA is TGTGCCAGCTGCCGGGACAGGGAAGAGACCCAGTACTTC.

V and J are TRBV30 and TRBJ2-3, with 13 nucleotides matching TRBD2. The V segment lost 8 bases and the J segment 3 bases; nucleotides outside the gene matches: 2. The CDR3 spans 13 residues. CDR1 and CDR2 (germline): GTSNPN, SVGIG (reference sequence). DNA for the CDR3: TGTGCCAGGACTAGCGGGAGAACAGATACGCAGTATTTT. Translation: CARTSGRTDTQYF.

Only a few counts were recorded for this clonotype. The chain has TRBV5-1 and TRBJ1-3; D gene ambiguous. Trimming pared 3 bases from V and 2 bases from J, leaving 15 bases between. The CDR3 runs 16 residues. Looked up from germline, CDR1 is SGHRS and CDR2 is YFSETQ. The CDR3 protein is CASSSEQPGAGNTIYF. The CDR3 nucleotides read TGCGCCAGCAGCTCCGAGCAACCCGGGGCTGGAAACACCATATATTTT. Complete variable domain (other parts from reference TRBV5-1 and TRBJ1-3): KAGVTQTPRYLIKTRGQQVTLSCSPISGHRSVSWYQQTPGQGLQFLFEYFSETQRNKGNFPGRFSGRQFSNSRSEMNVSTLELGDSALYLCASSSEQPGAGNTIYFGEGSWLTVV.

This clonotype was found a few times. The junction departs from the called germline gene at one end, perhaps through a read error. This rearrangement joins TRBV20-1 to TRBJ2-5, with 10 bases aligning to TRBD2. The germline V gene has CDR1 DFQATT and CDR2 SNEGSKA (reference sequence). The CDR3 runs to 13 residues. The CDR3 loop is CSAERGGQKTQYF. Here the CDR3 DNA reads TGCAGTGCGGAGCGGGGGGGCCAAAAGACCCAGTACTTC.

V and J are TRBV11-2 and TRBJ2-5; unclear D gene. Germline lookup yields CDR1 SGHAT and CDR2 FQNNGV. The CDR3 covers 14 residues. V was shortened by 1 base and J by 6 bases, with 12 bases between the two germline ends. Here the CDR3 DNA reads TGTGCCAGCAGCTTAGTAGGTTTAGGGAAGACCCAGTACTTC. This sequence encodes CASSLVGLGKTQYF.

This clonotype was counted only a few times. V is TRBV9 and J is TRBJ2-1; 14 nucleotides match TRBD2. This CDR3 comprises 16 residues. Germline V lookup: CDR1 SGDLS, CDR2 YYNGEE. The V gene end was trimmed by 3 bases and the J gene end by 8 bases; junction bases not matched to a gene: 7. The DNA for the CDR3 is TGTGCCAGCAGCGCCCGACTAGCGGGAGGGAACGATGAGCAGTTCTTC. Protein product: CASSARLAGGNDEQFF. Variable domain in full (rest from reference TRBV9 and TRBJ2-1): DSGVTQTPKHLITATGQRVTLRCSPRSGDLSVYWYQQSLDQGLQFLIQYYNGEERAKGNILERFSAQQFPDLHSELNLSSLELGDSALYFCASSARLAGGNDEQFFGPGTRLTVL.

This clonotype was recorded at least ten times. The chain couples TRBV14 to TRBJ1-1, with TRBD1 matching 8 bases. Germline V gene lookup returns CDR1 SGHDN and CDR2 FVKESK. After removal of 4 bases from V and 0 bases from J, the junction contained 4 bases not matched to a gene. This CDR3 has 15 residues. CDR3 residues: CASSPSDRVNTEAFF. The CDR3 nucleotides read TGTGCCAGCAGCCCATCGGACAGGGTGAACACTGAAGCTTTCTTT.

This clonotype was seen a few times. CDR3 bases: TGTGCCAGCAGCTTTGCGACTAGCGGGAGTGGTTTCAATGAGCAGTTCTTC. Protein product: CASSFATSGSGFNEQFF. The chain combines TRBV5-6 with TRBJ2-1; 12 bases agree with TRBD2. The germline CDR1 and CDR2 sequences are SGHDT and YYEEEE. Losses at the gene ends were 2 bases for V and 6 bases for J; bases not matched to a gene: 9. This CDR3 spans 17 amino acids.

This clonotype has ten or more counts. The rearrangement uses TRBV28 and TRBJ1-1; no firm D call. This CDR3 has 11 amino acids. V lost 1 base and J 6 bases, leaving 3 bases between the germline ends. The germline V gene encodes CDR1 MDHEN and CDR2 SYDVKM. The CDR3 reads CASSLSSEAFF. The CDR3 DNA sequence: TGTGCCAGCAGTTTATCTTCTGAAGCTTTCTTT.